This T cell receptor (beta chain) was captured in a study of T-cell memory formation after mild COVID-19. Study in general: In these data, TCR clusters were largely donor specific.

Findings of the study overall: The authors left the SARS-CoV-2 specificity of second-wave clones peaking on day 37 unconfirmed. Some SARS-CoV-2-responding clones were already detected in memory before infection.

This clonotype was picked up a small number of times. Its antigen is unknown. From 5'RACE with constant-segment primers came TCR alpha and TCR beta cDNA libraries that carried sample barcodes and UMIs. TCRdb called the 5' RACE reads again in MiXCR, with one record for every CDR3 protein. The sample holds tens of thousands of distinct CDR3 sequences, around 16% seen once. Trimming removed 3 bases from V and 2 bases from J, with 14 bases in between. This CDR3 spans 15 amino acids. CDR1 SGHRS and CDR2 YFSETQ come from the germline V gene. The rearrangement uses TRBV5-1 and TRBJ2-5, with D possibly being TRBD1 or TRBD2 (5 bases each). The TCR was taken from a man younger than 35 who had mild COVID-19 (a few samples of this study predate the infection). Cell type and time point are not known. Sequenced material: PBMCs or a T cell subset sorted from them (not recorded which). DNA for the CDR3: TGCGCCAGCAGCTGGAGAGGGACGCGTCAAGAGACCCAGTACTTC. Its protein is CASSWRGTRQETQYF.